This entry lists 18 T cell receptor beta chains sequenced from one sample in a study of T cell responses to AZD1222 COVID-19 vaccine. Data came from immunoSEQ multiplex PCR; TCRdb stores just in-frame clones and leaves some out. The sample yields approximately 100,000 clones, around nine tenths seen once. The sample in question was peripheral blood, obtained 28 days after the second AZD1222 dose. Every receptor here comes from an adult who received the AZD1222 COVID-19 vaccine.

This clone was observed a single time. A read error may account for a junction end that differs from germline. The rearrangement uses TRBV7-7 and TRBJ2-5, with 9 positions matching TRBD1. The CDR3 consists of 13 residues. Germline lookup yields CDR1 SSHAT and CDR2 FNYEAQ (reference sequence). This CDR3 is CASSTDRGETQYF. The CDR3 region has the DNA TGTGCTAGCAGCACTGACAGGGGGGAGACCCAGTACTTC.

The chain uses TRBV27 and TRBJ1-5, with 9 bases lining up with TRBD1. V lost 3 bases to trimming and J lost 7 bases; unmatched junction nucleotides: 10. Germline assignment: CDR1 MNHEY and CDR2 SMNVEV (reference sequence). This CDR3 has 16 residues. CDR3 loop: CASSFNGQGRGQPQHF. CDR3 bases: TGTGCCAGCAGTTTTAACGGACAGGGGAGAGGGCAGCCCCAGCATTTT.

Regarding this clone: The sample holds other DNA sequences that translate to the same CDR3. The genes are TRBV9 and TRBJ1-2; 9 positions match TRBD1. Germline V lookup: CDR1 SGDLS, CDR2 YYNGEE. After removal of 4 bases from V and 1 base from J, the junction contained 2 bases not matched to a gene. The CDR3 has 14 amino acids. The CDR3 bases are TGTGCCAGCAGCCCGGGACAGGGTAACTATGGCTACACCTTC. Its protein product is CASSPGQGNYGYTF.

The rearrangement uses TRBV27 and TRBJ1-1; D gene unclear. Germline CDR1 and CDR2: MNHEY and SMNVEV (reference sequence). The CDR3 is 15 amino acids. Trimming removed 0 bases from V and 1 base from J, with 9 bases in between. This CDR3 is CASSLSPLGNTEAFF. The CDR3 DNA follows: TGTGCCAGCAGTTTATCTCCCCTGGGGAACACTGAAGCTTTCTTT.

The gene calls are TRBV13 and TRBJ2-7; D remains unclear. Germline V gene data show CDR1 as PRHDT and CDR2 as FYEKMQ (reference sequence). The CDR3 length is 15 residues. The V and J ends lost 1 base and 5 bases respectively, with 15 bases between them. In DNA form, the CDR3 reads TGTGCCAGCAGCTTAGTCATGAAGGGTGGGGACGAGCAGTACTTC. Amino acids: CASSLVMKGGDEQYF.

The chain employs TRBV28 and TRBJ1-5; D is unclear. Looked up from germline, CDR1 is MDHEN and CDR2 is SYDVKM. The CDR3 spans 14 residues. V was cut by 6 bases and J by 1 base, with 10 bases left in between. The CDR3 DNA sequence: TGTGCCAGCAGCTTAGGACTGAGCAATCAGCCCCAGCATTTT. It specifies CASSLGLSNQPQHF.

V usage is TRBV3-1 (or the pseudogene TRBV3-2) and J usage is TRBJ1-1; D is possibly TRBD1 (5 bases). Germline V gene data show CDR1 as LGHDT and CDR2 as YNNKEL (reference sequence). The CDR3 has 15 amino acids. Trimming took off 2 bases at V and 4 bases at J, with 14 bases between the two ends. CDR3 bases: TGTGCCAGCAGCCAACGAAGGGGCGCGGGCACTGAAGCTTTCTTT. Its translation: CASSQRRGAGTEAFF.

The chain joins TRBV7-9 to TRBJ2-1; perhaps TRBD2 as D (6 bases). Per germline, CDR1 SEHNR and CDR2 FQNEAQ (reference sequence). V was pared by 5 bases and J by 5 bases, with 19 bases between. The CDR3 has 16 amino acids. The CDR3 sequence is CASSPLAAGGHNEQFF. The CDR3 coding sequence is TGTGCCAGCAGCCCTTTAGCGGCCGGAGGGCACAATGAGCAGTTCTTC.

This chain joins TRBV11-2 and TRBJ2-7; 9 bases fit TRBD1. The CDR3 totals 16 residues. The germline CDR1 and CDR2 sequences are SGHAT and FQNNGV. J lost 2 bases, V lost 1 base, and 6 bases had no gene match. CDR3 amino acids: CASSLGDRVAAYEQYF. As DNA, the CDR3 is TGTGCCAGCAGCTTAGGGGACAGGGTCGCGGCCTACGAGCAGTACTTC.

CDR3 sequence: CASRQWGGDYYNEQFF. Here the CDR3 DNA reads TGTGCCAGCCGTCAGTGGGGCGGAGACTACTACAATGAGCAGTTCTTC. The V call is TRBV11-1, the J call TRBJ2-1; D could derive from TRBD1 or TRBD2 (5 bases each). V dropped 8 bases and J dropped 3 bases, with 20 bases sitting between them. Germline V gene data show CDR1 as SGHAT and CDR2 as FQDESV (reference sequence). This CDR3 has 16 residues. The full variable domain, with the rest looked up from reference TRBV11-1 and TRBJ2-1, is EAEVAQSPRYKITEKSQAVAFWCDPISGHATLYWYRQILGQGPELLVQFQDESVVDDSQLPKDRFSAERLKGVDSTLKIQPAELGDSAMYLCASRQWGGDYYNEQFFGPGTRLTVL.

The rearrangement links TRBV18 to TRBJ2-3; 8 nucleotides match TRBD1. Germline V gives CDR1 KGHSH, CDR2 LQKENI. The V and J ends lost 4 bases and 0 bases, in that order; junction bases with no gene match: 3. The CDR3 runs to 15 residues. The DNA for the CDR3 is TGTGCCAGCTCACTAAGGACAGGGAGCACAGATACGCAGTATTTT. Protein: CASSLRTGSTDTQYF. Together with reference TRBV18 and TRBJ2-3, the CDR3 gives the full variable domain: NAGVMQNPRHLVRRRGQEARLRCSPMKGHSHVYWYRQLPEEGLKFMVYLQKENIIDESGMPKERFSAEFPKEGPSILRIQQVVRGDSAAYFCASSLRTGSTDTQYFGPGTRLTVL.

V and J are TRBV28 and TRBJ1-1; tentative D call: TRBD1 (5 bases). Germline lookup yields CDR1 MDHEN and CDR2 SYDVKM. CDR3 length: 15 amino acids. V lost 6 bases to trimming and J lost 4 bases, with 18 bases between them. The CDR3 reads CASRGPGLIGTEAFF. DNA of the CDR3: TGTGCCAGCAGGGGCCCAGGGTTGATAGGCACTGAAGCTTTCTTT.

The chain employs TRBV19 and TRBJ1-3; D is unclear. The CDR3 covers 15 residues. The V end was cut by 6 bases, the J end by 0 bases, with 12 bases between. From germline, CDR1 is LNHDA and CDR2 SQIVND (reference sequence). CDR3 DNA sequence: TGTGCCAGTAGCCTCCTAGGAACCTCTGGAAACACCATATATTTT. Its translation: CASSLLGTSGNTIYF.

CDR3: CASSQVGAHNEQFF. The CDR3 DNA follows: TGCGCCAGCAGCCAAGTTGGGGCCCACAATGAGCAGTTCTTC. The chain joins TRBV4-1 to TRBJ2-1; weak D call: TRBD1 (5 bases). V was shortened by 1 base and J by 5 bases, with 9 bases between the two germline ends. CDR1 is MGHRA, CDR2 YSYEKL, per germline. This CDR3 is 14 amino acids long.

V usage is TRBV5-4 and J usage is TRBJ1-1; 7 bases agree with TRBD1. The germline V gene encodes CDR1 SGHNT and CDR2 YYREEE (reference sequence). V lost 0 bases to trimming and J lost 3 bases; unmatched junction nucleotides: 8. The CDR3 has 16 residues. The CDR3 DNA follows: TGTGCCAGCAGCTTGGGGGCGAGGGGGCAGGACACTGAAGCTTTCTTT. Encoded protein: CASSLGARGQDTEAFF.

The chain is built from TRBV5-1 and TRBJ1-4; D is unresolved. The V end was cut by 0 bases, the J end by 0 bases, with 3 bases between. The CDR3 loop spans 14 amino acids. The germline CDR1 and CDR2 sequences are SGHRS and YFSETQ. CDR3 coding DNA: TGCGCCAGCAGCTTGGGTGCAACTAATGAAAAACTGTTTTTT. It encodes CASSLGATNEKLFF.

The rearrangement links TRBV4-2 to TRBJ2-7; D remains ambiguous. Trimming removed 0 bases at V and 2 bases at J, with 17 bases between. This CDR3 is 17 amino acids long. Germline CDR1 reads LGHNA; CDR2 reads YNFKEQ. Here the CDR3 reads CASSQDSEIQVAYEQYF. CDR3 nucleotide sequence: TGTGCCAGCAGCCAAGATAGTGAGATTCAAGTAGCCTACGAGCAGTACTTC.

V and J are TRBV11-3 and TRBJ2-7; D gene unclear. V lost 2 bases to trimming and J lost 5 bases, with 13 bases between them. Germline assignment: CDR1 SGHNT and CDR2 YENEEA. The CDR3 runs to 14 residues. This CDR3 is CASSLTANENEQYF. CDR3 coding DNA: TGTGCCAGCAGCTTAACCGCCAACGAGAACGAGCAGTACTTC.